This TCR beta chain was obtained from a study of T cells after yellow fever vaccination. MiXCR, applied by TCRdb to the 5' RACE reads, yields one record per CDR3 protein. The data show some 220,000 distinct CDR3 sequences, around 3.1% seen once. This clonotype was counted only a few times. The junction shows a germline mismatch at one end, possibly a read error. The CDR3 runs to 11 residues. The germline V gene has CDR1 ENHRY and CDR2 SYGVKD. The source was CD4+ T cells sorted from PBMCs, collected 10 days after the yellow fever booster vaccination. The sequence derives from a man between 18 and 35 years old who received the YFV17D yellow fever vaccine. This rearrangement joins TRBV10-3 to TRBJ2-1; no clear D gene. The CDR3: CATSFSNEQFF. DNA for the CDR3: TGTGCCACCAGTTTCTCTAATGAGCAGTTCTTC.